Included here is one T cell receptor (beta chain) sequence, with context. This sample was taken from a study of control samples from healthy donors and cancer patients. V was shortened by 0 bases and J by 8 bases, with 13 bases between the two germline ends. The CDR3 spans 14 residues. In germline, CDR1 is LGHNA, CDR2 YNFKEQ. Method: immunoSEQ multiplex PCR; TCRdb's copy keeps in-frame clones and lacks some. The sample contains over 85,000 clones, 88% of which appear only once. V usage is TRBV4-2 and J usage is TRBJ1-2, with D possibly being TRBD1 (6 bases). This clonotype was obtained from a woman in her sixties or seventies with lung cancer. Sequenced material: PBMCs. CDR3 DNA: TGTGCCAGCAGCCAAGACCCGGGGGCGGGCGGCTACACCTTC. Amino acid sequence: CASSQDPGAGGYTF.